The rows below give T cell receptor beta chains drawn from one sample of a study of blood T cell repertoires in COVID-19. This table comes from immunoSEQ multiplex PCR, and its TCRdb copy is limited to in-frame clones, with some not included. The table has 150,000 or so clones, roughly 91% seen once. The sample taken for sequencing was peripheral blood. These receptors all come from a woman aged 45-65 years with acute or convalescent COVID-19. The CDR3 runs from the conserved cysteine through the conserved F or W. Each record gives: CDR3 protein, CDR3 DNA, clone size, CDR3 length, V gene, J gene, D gene. A D gene is named only where the DNA matches it firmly. Size is stated for part of the rows, as once, few or many counts, or as a class when the clone is expanded.

CDR3: CASSGQGAHYGYTF; DNA: TGCGCCAGCAGCGGCCAGGGGGCACACTATGGCTACACCTTC; size: NA; length: 14; V: TRBV5-1; J: TRBJ1-2; D: TRBD1
CDR3: CASSNPTGGHSYEQYF; DNA: TGTGCCAGTAGCAACCCTACAGGGGGTCACTCCTACGAGCAGTACTTC; size: NA; length: 16; V: TRBV19; J: TRBJ2-7; D: TRBD1
CDR3: CASTQGPGSGNTIYF; DNA: TGTGCCAGCACACAGGGGCCCGGCTCTGGAAACACCATATATTTT; size: NA; length: 15; V: TRBV7-8; J: TRBJ1-3; D: TRBD1
CDR3: CATSDYRGMYTF; DNA: TGTGCCACCAGTGATTACAGGGGAATGTACACCTTC; size: once; length: 12; V: TRBV24-1; J: TRBJ1-2; D: TRBD1
CDR3: CASSFTGATGELFF; DNA: TGTGCCAGCAGCTTTACAGGGGCCACCGGGGAGCTGTTTTTT; size: NA; length: 14; V: TRBV7-2; J: TRBJ2-2; D: TRBD1
CDR3: CASSLADTDTQYF; DNA: TGTGCCAGCAGTTTAGCAGACACAGATACGCAGTATTTT; size: NA; length: 13; V: TRBV28; J: TRBJ2-3; D: NA
CDR3: CASSRQLNQPQHF; DNA: TGTGCCAGCAGCCGACAGTTGAATCAGCCCCAGCATTTT; size: NA; length: 13; V: TRBV3-1/TRBV3-2; J: TRBJ1-5; D: NA
CDR3: CATSTGTSGYTF; DNA: TGTGCCACCAGTACCGGGACAAGTGGCTACACCTTC; size: NA; length: 12; V: TRBV24-1; J: TRBJ1-2; D: NA
CDR3: CSAPRDTGELFF; DNA: TGCAGCGCCCCGCGGGACACCGGGGAGCTGTTTTTT; size: NA; length: 12; V: TRBV29-1; J: TRBJ2-2; D: NA
CDR3: CASSLGTGVEKLFF; DNA: TGCGCCAGCAGCCTCGGGACAGGCGTAGAAAAACTGTTTTTT; size: once; length: 14; V: TRBV5-1; J: TRBJ1-4; D: TRBD1
CDR3: CASSLFTGNYTF; DNA: TGTGCCAGTAGTCTCTTTACAGGCAACTACACCTTC; size: NA; length: 12; V: TRBV19; J: TRBJ1-2; D: NA
CDR3: CASSQGRGYSGELFF; DNA: TGTGCCAGCAGCCAAGGAAGGGGGTATAGCGGGGAGCTGTTTTTT; size: NA; length: 15; V: TRBV3-1/TRBV3-2; J: TRBJ2-2; D: NA
CDR3: CASSETGSYGYTF; DNA: TGCGCCAGCAGTGAGACAGGGAGCTATGGCTACACCTTC; size: NA; length: 13; V: TRBV10-1; J: TRBJ1-2; D: NA
CDR3: CASSETGPSSYEQYF; DNA: TGTGCCAGCAGTGAGACAGGCCCCAGCTCCTACGAGCAGTACTTC; size: NA; length: 15; V: TRBV25-1; J: TRBJ2-7; D: NA
CDR3: CASSPPGTRALNTEAFF; DNA: TGTGCCAGCTCACCACCAGGGACACGCGCCCTTAACACTGAAGCTTTCTTT; size: NA; length: 17; V: TRBV18; J: TRBJ1-1; D: NA
CDR3: CASSFTDRGFQPQHF; DNA: TGTGCCAGCAGCTTCACGGACAGGGGTTTTCAGCCCCAGCATTTT; size: NA; length: 15; V: TRBV7-3; J: TRBJ1-5; D: TRBD1
CDR3: CASSYRQGNQPQHF; DNA: TGTGCCAGCAGTTATCGGCAGGGGAATCAGCCCCAGCATTTT; size: NA; length: 14; V: TRBV6-6; J: TRBJ1-5; D: NA
CDR3: CASGLWLAETQYF; DNA: TGTGCTAGTGGTTTGTGGCTAGCAGAGACCCAGTACTTC; size: NA; length: 13; V: TRBV12-5; J: TRBJ2-5; D: NA
CDR3: CASSVREGPFREQYF; DNA: TGTGCCAGCAGCGTTCGGGAGGGCCCTTTCCGCGAGCAGTACTTC; size: NA; length: 15; V: TRBV9; J: TRBJ2-7; D: TRBD2
CDR3: CASSPREGQPQHF; DNA: TGTGCCAGCTCACCACGGGAGGGTCAGCCCCAGCATTTT; size: NA; length: 13; V: TRBV18; J: TRBJ1-5; D: NA
CDR3: CASSSGTGRGETQYF; DNA: TGTGCCAGCAGCTCCGGGACAGGCCGCGGGGAGACCCAGTACTTC; size: NA; length: 15; V: TRBV5-6; J: TRBJ2-5; D: TRBD1
CDR3: CASSLGKGAYEQYF; DNA: TGTGCCAGCAGCCTGGGTAAGGGGGCCTACGAGCAGTACTTC; size: NA; length: 14; V: TRBV11-2; J: TRBJ2-7; D: NA
CDR3: CASSSLWEQYF; DNA: TGTGCCAGCAGTAGTCTGTGGGAGCAGTACTTC; size: NA; length: 11; V: TRBV7-9; J: TRBJ2-7; D: NA
CDR3: CSASYGGSSPLHF; DNA: TGCAGTGCTAGTTATGGAGGGAGCTCACCCCTCCACTTT; size: NA; length: 13; V: TRBV20-1; J: TRBJ1-6; D: NA
CDR3: CASSVDRELPYGYTF; DNA: TGTGCCAGCAGCGTTGACAGGGAATTACCTTATGGCTACACCTTC; size: once; length: 15; V: TRBV9; J: TRBJ1-2; D: TRBD1
CDR3: CASTPGTTSGELFF; DNA: TGTGCCAGCACGCCCGGGACTACCTCCGGGGAGCTGTTTTTT; size: NA; length: 14; V: TRBV19; J: TRBJ2-2; D: TRBD2
CDR3: CATSGYNIGGGYNEQFF; DNA: TGTGCCACCAGTGGATACAATATCGGGGGGGGATACAATGAGCAGTTCTTC; size: NA; length: 17; V: TRBV24-1; J: TRBJ2-1; D: TRBD2
CDR3: CASSVHQTESSTDTQYF; DNA: TGTGCCAGCAGCGTCCATCAGACAGAGTCTAGCACAGATACGCAGTATTTT; size: NA; length: 17; V: TRBV2; J: TRBJ2-3; D: NA
CDR3: CASSVEERGFPYEQYF; DNA: TGTGCCAGCAGCGTAGAGGAGCGCGGATTCCCCTACGAGCAGTACTTC; size: NA; length: 16; V: TRBV9; J: TRBJ2-7; D: NA
CDR3: CSARRGIAGFF; DNA: TGCAGTGCTAGGCGCGGGATAGCGGGGTTCTTC; size: NA; length: 11; V: TRBV20-1; J: TRBJ2-1; D: TRBD2
CDR3: CSVEGGGISNQPQHF; DNA: TGCAGCGTTGAAGGGGGGGGCATATCTAATCAGCCCCAGCATTTT; size: once; length: 15; V: TRBV29-1; J: TRBJ1-5; D: NA
CDR3: CASSYGTSGSYEQYF; DNA: TGTGCCAGCAGTTACGGGACTAGCGGAAGTTACGAGCAGTACTTC; size: once; length: 15; V: TRBV28; J: TRBJ2-7; D: TRBD2
CDR3: CASSPGSRENTEAFF; DNA: TGTGCCAGCAGCCCTGGATCCAGGGAGAACACTGAAGCTTTCTTT; size: NA; length: 15; V: TRBV7-6; J: TRBJ1-1; D: NA
CDR3: CATSAGTGEQYF; DNA: TGTGCCACCAGTGCGGGAACGGGGGAGCAGTACTTC; size: NA; length: 12; V: TRBV24-1; J: TRBJ2-7; D: NA
CDR3: CASNKQGRGTEAFF; DNA: TGTGCCAGCAACAAACAGGGACGAGGAACTGAAGCTTTCTTT; size: NA; length: 14; V: TRBV28; J: TRBJ1-1; D: NA